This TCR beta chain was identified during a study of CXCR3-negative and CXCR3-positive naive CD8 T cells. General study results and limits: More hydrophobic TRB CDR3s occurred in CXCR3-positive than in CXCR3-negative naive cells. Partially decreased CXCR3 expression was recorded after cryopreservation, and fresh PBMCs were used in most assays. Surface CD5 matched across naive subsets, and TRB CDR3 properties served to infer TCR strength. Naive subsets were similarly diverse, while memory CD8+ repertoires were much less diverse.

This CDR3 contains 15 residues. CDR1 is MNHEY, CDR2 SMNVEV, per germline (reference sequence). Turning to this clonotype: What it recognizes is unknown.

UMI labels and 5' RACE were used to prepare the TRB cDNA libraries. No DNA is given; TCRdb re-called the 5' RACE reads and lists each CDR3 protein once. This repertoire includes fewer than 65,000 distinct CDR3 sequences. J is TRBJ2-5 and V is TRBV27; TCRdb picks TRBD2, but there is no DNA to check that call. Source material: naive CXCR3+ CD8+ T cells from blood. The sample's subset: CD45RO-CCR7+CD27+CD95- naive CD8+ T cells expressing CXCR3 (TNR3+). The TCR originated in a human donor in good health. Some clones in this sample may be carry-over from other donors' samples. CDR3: CASSLAGALQETQYF.